These 4 T cell receptor beta chains originate from one sample sequenced in a study of patients and donors after allogeneic stem cell transplantation. MiXCR, applied by TCRdb to the RT-PCR reads, yields one record per CDR3 protein. In the table there are 150,000 to 250,000 distinct CDR3 sequences, more than 35% of which are singletons. The sample taken for sequencing was blood, either unsorted or a sorted T cell fraction (not recorded which). The source of these receptors is a human donor who was either an allogeneic HSCT recipient or a stem cell or donor lymphocyte infusion donor (not recorded which). It is not recorded whose cells these are; they may come from a transplant donor.

Comments on this clonotype: The limits of the CDR3 on the DNA are not certain, so only TCRdb's listed CDR3 is given. The chain employs TRBV29-1 and TRBJ1-2; the table names TRBD1, a call not compared with the DNA. Looked up from germline, CDR1 is SQVTM and CDR2 is ANQGSEA. The CDR3 comprises 15 residues, both ends counted. This CDR3 is CSVDPSGRGPYGYTF.

The rearrangement joins TRBV15 to TRBJ1-3; 7 bases agree with TRBD1. Per germline, CDR1 LNHNV and CDR2 YYDKDF (reference sequence). CDR3 length: 19 residues. The V segment lost 0 bases and the J segment 0 bases; nucleotides outside the gene matches: 11. Written as DNA, the CDR3 is TGTGCCACCAGCAGAGATAAGGGGGCAGACGTCTACTCTGGAAACACCATATATTTT. This translates into CATSRDKGADVYSGNTIYF.

This clonotype was seen ten or more times. The rearrangement links TRBV12-3 or TRBV12-4 to TRBJ1-2, with D perhaps matching TRBD1 (5 bases). The CDR3 has 16 amino acids. Trimming cost V 5 bases and J 2 bases, with 18 bases left between them. The CDR3 DNA sequence: TGTGCCAGCAGTCCTATCCCCCCCCAGGGAAACTATGGCTACACCTTC. Residues: CASSPIPPQGNYGYTF.

The chain carries TRBV3-1 and TRBJ1-2, with 8 bases that match TRBD1. The germline CDR1 and CDR2 sequences are LGHDT and YNNKEL (reference sequence). This CDR3 spans 14 amino acids. With 4 bases clipped from V and 7 bases from J, the junction kept 8 bases outside the gene matches. DNA for the CDR3: TGTGCCAGCAGCCCTGGGACAGGCAAGGGTGGCTACACCTTC. Translation gives CASSPGTGKGGYTF.